The clone carrying this T cell receptor (beta chain) was counted ten times or more. Its antigen is currently unknown. Trimming took 6 bases from V and 0 from J; bases not matched to a gene: 9. The CDR3 runs 19 residues. Germline V gene data show CDR1 as ENHRY and CDR2 as SYGVKD. Using unique molecular identifiers, the investigators prepared the TCRbeta library. Each CDR3 protein is one row after TCRdb ran MiXCR on the PCR reads. In the table there are 55,000 to 85,000 distinct CDR3 sequences, about 11% of which are singletons. The data derive from a study of T-cell reconstitution after alpha-beta-depleted transplantation in children. The study's findings and limits: Diversity of TCRbeta at day 60 was high in some patients, arising from surviving recipient T cells and thymic progenitors.

This TCR was sampled from a boy younger than 18 with acute myeloid leukemia, due to receive a stem cell transplant. The gene calls are TRBV10-3 and TRBJ2-1, with 15 positions matching TRBD2. Sequenced here: PBMCs, sampled before TCRalphabeta/CD19-depleted stem cell transplant. DNA for the CDR3: TGTGCCATCAGAACCGGGACTAGCGGGAGGAAGGTCTCCTACAATGAGCAGTTCTTC. It specifies CAIRTGTSGRKVSYNEQFF.